The clone carrying this TCR beta chain was detected a few times. Its matching antigen is unknown. These data are taken from a study of cytomegalovirus exposure and HLA in healthy donors. Overall study results and limits: It was reported in a later analysis that an Asian-associated ancestry cluster showed fewer N-insertions than the roughly 660-donor mean. An analysis that came later showed most CMV-associated TCR beta chains appearing HLA-restricted. TCR beta chain V- and J-gene trimming was linked, in a later analysis, to a missense variant in DCLRE1C. Rare TCR sequences predominated, though certain public TCRs were found in many donors.

Both 60 Vbeta primers and 13 Jbeta primers went into the PCR. Method: immunoSEQ multiplex PCR; TCRdb's copy keeps in-frame clones and lacks some. This sample has more than 95,000 clones, with 10% to 13% found just once. The length of the CDR3 is 13 residues. Trimming cost V 6 bases and J 0 bases, with 9 bases left between them. Germline V gives CDR1 SGHTA, CDR2 FQGTGA. The chain recombines TRBV7-3 with TRBJ2-7; D is ambiguous. This TCR derives from a woman aged 18-29 years in good health and CMV-seropositive. Sequenced sample: PBMCs. CDR3 amino acids: CASSPAPSYEQYF. CDR3 nucleotide sequence: TGTGCCAGCAGTCCTGCGCCCTCCTACGAGCAGTACTTC.